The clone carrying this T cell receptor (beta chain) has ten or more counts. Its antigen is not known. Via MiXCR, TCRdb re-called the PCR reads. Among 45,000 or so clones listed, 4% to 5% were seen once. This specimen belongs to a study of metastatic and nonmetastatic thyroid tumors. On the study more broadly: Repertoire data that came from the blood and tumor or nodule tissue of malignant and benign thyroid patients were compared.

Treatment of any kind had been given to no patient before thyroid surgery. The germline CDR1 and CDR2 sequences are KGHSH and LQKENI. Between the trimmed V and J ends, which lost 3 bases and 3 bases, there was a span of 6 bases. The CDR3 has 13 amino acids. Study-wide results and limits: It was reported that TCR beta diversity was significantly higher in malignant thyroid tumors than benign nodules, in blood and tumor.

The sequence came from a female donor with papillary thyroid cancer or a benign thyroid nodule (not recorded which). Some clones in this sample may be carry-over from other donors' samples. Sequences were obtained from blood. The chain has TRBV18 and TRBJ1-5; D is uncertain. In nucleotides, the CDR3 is TGTGCCAGCTCACCCGGATTCAATCAGCCCCAGCATTTT. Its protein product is CASSPGFNQPQHF.